The present TCR beta chain was sequenced within a study of blood T cell repertoires in COVID-19. Looking at the study overall: The United States, Italy and Spain provided the acute and convalescent COVID-19 samples. PBMCs, B-cell-depleted T cells, or T cells were the source of the cDNA or gDNA that made up the material.

Authors' methods: Amplified reference gene primers provided the basis for estimating nucleated cell counts. Data came from immunoSEQ multiplex PCR; TCRdb stores just in-frame clones and leaves some out. D and trimming were read from the DNA, whereas the V and J calls and clone size are those reported in that table. The repertoire consists of around 50,000 clones, with roughly 88% occurring once and the leading ten covering around 3%. The sequence came from a human donor in a cohort sampled during active COVID-19. The sample comprised peripheral blood.

CDR3 residues: CASSIGRNTNQPQHF. DNA of the CDR3: TGTGCCAGTAGTATTGGGAGGAATACCAATCAGCCCCAGCATTTT. The J gene is TRBJ1-5, the V gene TRBV19; D uncertain. Per germline, CDR1 LNHDA and CDR2 SQIVND (reference sequence). The length of the CDR3 is 15 residues. V was shortened by 3 bases and J by 3 bases, with 12 bases between the two germline ends.